This T cell receptor (beta chain) derives from a study of OX40 agonist ivuxolimab in advanced cancers. Method: immunoSEQ multiplex PCR; TCRdb's copy keeps in-frame clones and lacks some. Here the sample spans roughly 9,200 clones, 66% being singletons. Remarks on this clone: This likely traces to a read error, being one base from a far larger clone.

Specimen: CD4+ or CD8+ T cells sorted from blood, collected in a trial of the OX40 agonist ivuxolimab. The sequence was collected from an adult with an advanced solid tumor such as melanoma, head and neck, liver or kidney cancer.

The chain's CDR3 is CARSSSTGITEAFF. CDR3 bases: TGTGCCAGAAGCTCCTCGACAGGGATCACTGAAGCTTTCTTT. J is TRBJ1-1 and V is TRBV7-5; TRBD1, the table's D call, was not compared with the DNA. TRBV7-5 is labeled a pseudogene. The CDR3 covers 14 residues.